This TCR beta chain was sequenced during a study of neurological immune-mediated disorders. TCRdb processed the 5' RACE reads anew with MiXCR; each CDR3 protein has one entry. The top ten clones hold about 4.6% of a sample with tens of thousands of distinct CDR3 sequences, less than 25% of them seen once. Stated time point: technical triplicate 2. CDR1 is DFQATT and CDR2 is SNEGSKA in the germline V gene (reference sequence). V dropped 0 bases and J dropped 0 bases, with 11 bases sitting between them. The CDR3 sequence is 16 residues long. Turning to this clonotype: The antigen remains undetermined.

Study observations and caveats: HTLV-1-associated myelopathy had the most TCR clonal expansion, while multiple sclerosis had the least, a level that fell below healthy controls. Subjects shared no identical expanded-clone CDR3 amino acid sequences, suggesting private TCR-beta repertoires in all groups.

The receptor was derived from a man in his 60s with HTLV-1-associated myelopathy (HAM/TSP). The sample comprised PBMCs. This rearrangement joins TRBV20-1 to TRBJ1-4, with no clear D. Here the CDR3 reads CSAREAGSATNEKLFF. CDR3 DNA sequence: TGCAGTGCTAGAGAGGCGGGGAGTGCAACTAATGAAAAACTGTTTTTT.